This TCR beta chain emerged from a study of T cell repertoires in cytomegalovirus infection. Study details: Well-studied HLA-B-restricted epitopes and recently identified HLA-C-restricted epitopes of CMV were both used in the study. The public TCR beta signatures pointed to both CMV infection and matching HLA type. Study-level findings and limits: Dominating the ex vivo response were TCR beta clonotypes that were CMV-specific and HLA-C-restricted. CMV carriers having the relevant HLA were flagged by cumulative public TCR beta family frequency.

CDR1 and CDR2 (germline): SGHTA, FQGNSA. CDR3 size: 15 residues. On this clonotype itself: Its target is unknown. Germline and junction disagree at one end, which may indicate a read error.

TCRdb itself ran the reads through MiXCR, one entry per CDR3 protein. Among 450,000 to 600,000 distinct CDR3 sequences, around 30% were seen once, and the ten largest hold roughly a sixth. J is TRBJ2-6 and V is TRBV7-2; no definite D call. This TCR derives from a human donor in good health (CMV status not recorded). Some clones in this sample may be carry-over from other donors' samples. The sequences come from cultured PBMCs, collected from culture after CMV antigen stimulation. DNA of the CDR3: TGTGCCAGCAGCTTAGACCGCTCTGAGGCCAACGTCCTGACTTTC. Residues: CASSLDRSEANVLTF.